The 27 T cell receptor beta chains below come from one sample, sequenced in a study of PD-L1 blockade in urothelial cancer. Time point given: pretreatment peripheral blood. Assay used: immunoSEQ multiplex PCR; TCRdb lists only in-frame clones, some missing. The sample has about 85,000 clones, more than 70% seen once; the top ten hold under 15%. The specimen was PBMCs, collected around atezolizumab (anti-PD-L1) treatment. All receptors come from a man in his sixties with urothelial cancer.

The count of this clone is one. The rearrangement joins TRBV7-8 to TRBJ1-5; unclear D gene. The CDR3 extends over 15 amino acids. Trimming left V 2 bases short and J 2 bases short, with 10 bases between. Germline lookup yields CDR1 SGHVS and CDR2 FQNEAQ. In nucleotides, the CDR3 is TGTGCCAGCAGCTTAAGAGGGTTGGGCAATCAGCCCCAGCATTTT. The encoded protein is CASSLRGLGNQPQHF.

The chain is built from TRBV11-1 and TRBJ2-7; maybe TRBD1 (6 bases). Trimming took 2 bases from V and 3 from J, leaving 14 bases between them. Germline values: CDR1 SGHAT, CDR2 FQDESV (reference sequence). The CDR3 is 15 amino acids. CDR3 region: CASSLRQTGNYEQYF. The CDR3 coding sequence is TGTGCCAGCAGCTTAAGGCAAACAGGGAACTACGAGCAGTACTTC.

This chain connects TRBV23-1 to TRBJ1-4; 7 bases line up with TRBD1. TRBV23-1 is recorded as an ORF, its role being uncertain. The CDR3 has 16 residues. The J segment lost 2 bases and the V segment lost 2 bases, leaving 5 bases of the junction unmatched. CDR3 residues: CASSQGWTGTNEKLFF. The CDR3 nucleotides read TGCGCCAGCAGTCAAGGCTGGACAGGTACTAATGAAAAACTGTTTTTT.

The CDR3 sequence: CASSPGTRSSYEQYF. CDR3 coding DNA: TGTGCCAGCAGCCCCGGGACTCGCAGCTCCTACGAGCAGTACTTC. The rearrangement joins TRBV14 to TRBJ2-7; possible D gene TRBD2, 6 bases. Germline V gene lookup returns CDR1 SGHDN and CDR2 FVKESK. CDR3 size: 15 residues. With 4 bases removed from V and 0 bases from J, the gap between germline ends came to 13 bases.

The chain carries TRBV19 and TRBJ2-1; D remains ambiguous. CDR3 length: 14 residues. Trimming stripped 3 bases from V and 3 bases from J, with 9 bases between. Germline V CDR1 and CDR2: LNHDA, SQIVND (reference sequence). CDR3 in amino acids: CASSIRGDYNEQFF. The CDR3 DNA is TGTGCCAGTAGTATTAGAGGAGACTACAATGAGCAGTTCTTC. The variable domain in full, completed from reference TRBV19 and TRBJ2-1, reads DGGITQSPKYLFRKEGQNVTLSCEQNLNHDAMYWYRQDPGQGLRLIYYSQIVNDFQKGDIAEGYSVSREKKESFPLTVTSAQKNPTAFYLCASSIRGDYNEQFFGPGTRLTVL.

The rearrangement uses TRBV29-1 and TRBJ2-7; a weak D match, TRBD1 (6 bases). The germline gives CDR1 SQVTM, CDR2 ANQGSEA. Trimming took off 5 bases at V and 0 bases at J, with 11 bases between the two ends. The CDR3 has 13 residues. The CDR3 bases are TGCAGCGTTCAGGACAGAAGCTCCTACGAGCAGTACTTC. It codes for CSVQDRSSYEQYF.

The chain has TRBV30 and TRBJ2-1, with 7 bases fitting TRBD2. V was clipped by 2 bases and J by 4 bases; unmatched bases: 8. CDR1 GTSNPN and CDR2 SVGIG come from the germline V gene (reference sequence). There are 15 residues in the CDR3. CDR3: CAWSWREGGYNEQFF. In DNA form, the CDR3 reads TGTGCCTGGAGTTGGAGGGAGGGTGGGTACAATGAGCAGTTCTTC.

This clone occurred once. The V call is TRBV6-6, the J call TRBJ2-7; 11 bases are shared with TRBD1. V lost 10 bases and J lost 4; bases outside the gene matches: 3. CDR1 and CDR2 (germline): MNHNY, SVGAGI (reference sequence). The CDR3 extends over 12 amino acids. The CDR3 coding sequence is TGTGCCACCGGGACAGGGGGTTACGAGCAGTACTTC. It codes for CATGTGGYEQYF.

The gene calls are TRBV25-1 and TRBJ2-3; D not certain. The V gene lost 5 bases and the J gene lost 8 bases, with 8 bases spanning the gap. Germline CDR1 MGHDK, CDR2 SYGVNS. This CDR3 contains 11 residues. This CDR3 is CASSYTGTQYF. In nucleotides, the CDR3 is TGTGCCAGCAGTTATACGGGTACGCAGTATTTT.

The V call is TRBV28, the J call TRBJ1-2; D is unclear. Germline V gene lookup returns CDR1 MDHEN and CDR2 SYDVKM. Between the trimmed V and J ends, which lost 5 bases and 4 bases, there was a span of 11 bases. CDR3 length: 13 amino acids. In DNA, the CDR3 is TGTGCCAGCAGTCCTCTCCTTAGCTATGGCTACACCTTC. Translation: CASSPLLSYGYTF.

V and J are TRBV6-1 and TRBJ1-2, with 7 bases lining up with TRBD1. After removal of 1 base from V and 2 bases from J, the junction contained 7 bases not matched to a gene. The CDR3 is 16 amino acids. Germline V gene data show CDR1 as MNHNS and CDR2 as SASEGT. CDR3 nucleotides: TGTGCCAGCAGTGAAGTACAGGGGCTGAGGAACTATGGCTACACCTTC. This encodes CASSEVQGLRNYGYTF.

Turning to this clone: A junction end diverges from the germline sequence, so it may reflect a read error. The chain uses TRBV7-7 and TRBJ1-6, with D uncertain. This CDR3 has 14 amino acids. CDR1 and CDR2 (germline): SSHAT, FNYEAQ (reference sequence). DNA of the CDR3: TGTGCTAGCAGCTTAGGGCAGTTAAATTCACCCCTCCACTTT. Translating gives CASSLGQLNSPLHF.

This chain links TRBV11-2 with TRBJ1-3; D uncertain. V was cut by 0 bases and J by 6 bases, with 6 bases left in between. Germline V gene data show CDR1 as SGHAT and CDR2 as FQNNGV. This CDR3 has 13 amino acids. In DNA form, the CDR3 reads TGTGCCAGCAGCTTAGATTTAGAAAACACCATATATTTT. This translates into CASSLDLENTIYF.

The chain combines TRBV2 with TRBJ2-4; possibly TRBD1 for D (5 bases). The germline V and J ends were trimmed by 7 bases and 8 bases, with 24 bases remaining between them. The CDR3 runs to 16 residues. Germline values: CDR1 SNHLY, CDR2 FYNNEI. The CDR3 coding sequence is TGTGCCAGCACCCCCCTTCGGACACGCCCGGAAGACATTCAGTACTTC. Residues: CASTPLRTRPEDIQYF.

This sequence joins TRBV19 and TRBJ1-2, with TRBD1 matching 9 bases. Germline CDR1 LNHDA, CDR2 SQIVND (reference sequence). Trimming removed 3 bases from V and 4 bases from J; junction bases left unmatched: 6. This CDR3 region has 15 residues. In DNA, the CDR3 is TGTGCCAGTAGTATTCGGGACAGGGATATCTATGGCTACACCTTC. It is translated as CASSIRDRDIYGYTF.

This clone was observed once. This chain uses TRBV7-6 with TRBJ2-7; TRBD2 matches at 10 bases. CDR3 length equals 15 residues. The trim removed 5 bases at V and 3 bases at J, leaving 7 bases unmatched. The V gene's germline CDR1 is SGHVS and CDR2 FNYEAQ. CDR3 amino acids: CASSPRTSGNYEQYF. Written as DNA, the CDR3 is TGTGCCAGCAGCCCGCGGACTAGCGGCAACTACGAGCAGTACTTC. Full variable domain (missing parts from reference TRBV7-6 and TRBJ2-7): GAGVSQSPRYKVTKRGQDVALRCDPISGHVSLYWYRQALGQGPEFLTYFNYEAQQDKSGLPNDRFSAERPEGSISTLTIQRTEQRDSAMYRCASSPRTSGNYEQYFGPGTRLTVT.

The chain joins TRBV2 to TRBJ2-3; a possible D gene is TRBD2 (5 bases). The germline V gene has CDR1 SNHLY and CDR2 FYNNEI. This CDR3 spans 15 amino acids. V was pared by 7 bases and J by 5 bases, with 19 bases between. Written as DNA, the CDR3 is TGTGCCAGCAAAGGCGGGCTAGCAAACAGAGATACGCAGTATTTT. Protein: CASKGGLANRDTQYF.

This clone was observed a few times. The chain uses TRBV30 and TRBJ1-1; a possible D gene is TRBD1 (5 bases). Per the germline V gene, CDR1 is GTSNPN and CDR2 is SVGIG (reference sequence). The CDR3 is 14 residues long. The V gene lost 3 bases and the J gene lost 3 bases, with 14 bases spanning the gap. Here the CDR3 reads CAWSAEGVYTEAFF. The CDR3, as DNA: TGTGCCTGGAGCGCTGAAGGGGTTTACACTGAAGCTTTCTTT.

This chain uses TRBV6-5 with TRBJ2-5, with 8 bases fitting TRBD1. Germline V gives CDR1 MNHEY, CDR2 SVGAGI. The V gene end was trimmed by 5 bases and the J gene end by 1 base; junction bases not matched to a gene: 6. CDR3 length equals 15 residues. Here the CDR3 reads CASSRPGTGQETQYF. The CDR3 DNA sequence: TGTGCCAGCAGTCGCCCCGGGACAGGCCAAGAGACCCAGTACTTC.

This chain joins TRBV9 and TRBJ2-3; D call uncertain. Trimming took off 4 bases at V and 0 bases at J, with 6 bases between the two ends. Looked up from germline, CDR1 is SGDLS and CDR2 is YYNGEE. There are 13 residues in the CDR3. The CDR3 is CASSPLSTDTQYF. The CDR3 coding sequence is TGTGCCAGCAGCCCCCTCAGCACAGATACGCAGTATTTT.

The chain is built from TRBV18 and TRBJ1-4; 12 positions match TRBD1. Looked up from germline, CDR1 is KGHSH and CDR2 is LQKENI. After removal of 1 base from V and 5 bases from J, the junction contained 8 bases not matched to a gene. This CDR3 contains 18 residues. The DNA for the CDR3 is TGTGCCAGCTCACCACGGGGACAGGGGGCTTCGGGGAATGAAAAACTGTTTTTT. Protein: CASSPRGQGASGNEKLFF. Drawing the rest from reference TRBV18 and TRBJ1-4, the complete variable domain is NAGVMQNPRHLVRRRGQEARLRCSPMKGHSHVYWYRQLPEEGLKFMVYLQKENIIDESGMPKERFSAEFPKEGPSILRIQQVVRGDSAAYFCASSPRGQGASGNEKLFFGSGTQLSVL.

This sequence joins TRBV30 and TRBJ2-1; unclear D gene. V dropped 4 bases and J dropped 4 bases, with 5 bases sitting between them. The CDR3 has 11 residues. Germline-derived CDR1 and CDR2 are GTSNPN and SVGIG (reference sequence). CDR3 coding DNA: TGTGCCTGGACCGGGTACAATGAGCAGTTCTTC. Amino acids: CAWTGYNEQFF.

This chain joins TRBV6-5 and TRBJ2-3; maybe TRBD1 (5 bases). The CDR3 contains 13 residues. CDR1 is MNHEY and CDR2 is SVGAGI in the germline V gene. V was shortened by 6 bases and J by 3 bases, with 10 bases between the two germline ends. The CDR3, as DNA: TGTGCCAGCAGGGAGACAGCAACAGATACGCAGTATTTT. It encodes CASRETATDTQYF.

The V call is TRBV5-1, the J call TRBJ1-1, with a weak D call TRBD1 (5 bases). Germline CDR1 is SGHRS and CDR2 is YFSETQ. The length of the CDR3 is 15 residues. V shed 1 base and J shed 0 bases, with 10 bases lying between them. CDR3 in DNA: TGCGCCAGCAGCTTGTTGGGAGGGGTGAACACTGAAGCTTTCTTT. It is translated as CASSLLGGVNTEAFF.

The J gene is TRBJ2-1, the V gene TRBV2; TRBD2 agrees at 13 bases. Trimming removed 8 bases from V and 6 bases from J; junction bases left unmatched: 1. Germline V gene lookup returns CDR1 SNHLY and CDR2 FYNNEI. This CDR3 comprises 13 residues. The CDR3 loop is CASGLAGANEQFF. Written as DNA, the CDR3 is TGTGCCAGCGGACTAGCGGGGGCCAATGAGCAGTTCTTC.

The chain has TRBV12-5 and TRBJ2-1; a weak D match, TRBD1 (5 bases). The CDR3 runs to 16 residues. Trimming removed 1 base from V and 10 bases from J, with 20 bases in between. Germline lookup yields CDR1 LGHNT and CDR2 FRNRAP. The CDR3 reads CASGLGVTDSLGEQFF. Here the CDR3 DNA reads TGTGCTAGTGGTTTGGGCGTCACTGACAGCCTTGGGGAGCAGTTCTTC.

The chain recombines TRBV28 with TRBJ1-2; the D gene is possibly TRBD1 (6 bases). Deletions cut 9 bases from V and 4 bases from J, with 15 bases between. CDR3 length: 13 residues. Germline V gives CDR1 MDHEN, CDR2 SYDVKM. CDR3 residues: CASSGGLSYGYTF. The CDR3 DNA reads TGTGCCAGTTCGGGGGGGCTGAGCTATGGCTACACCTTC.